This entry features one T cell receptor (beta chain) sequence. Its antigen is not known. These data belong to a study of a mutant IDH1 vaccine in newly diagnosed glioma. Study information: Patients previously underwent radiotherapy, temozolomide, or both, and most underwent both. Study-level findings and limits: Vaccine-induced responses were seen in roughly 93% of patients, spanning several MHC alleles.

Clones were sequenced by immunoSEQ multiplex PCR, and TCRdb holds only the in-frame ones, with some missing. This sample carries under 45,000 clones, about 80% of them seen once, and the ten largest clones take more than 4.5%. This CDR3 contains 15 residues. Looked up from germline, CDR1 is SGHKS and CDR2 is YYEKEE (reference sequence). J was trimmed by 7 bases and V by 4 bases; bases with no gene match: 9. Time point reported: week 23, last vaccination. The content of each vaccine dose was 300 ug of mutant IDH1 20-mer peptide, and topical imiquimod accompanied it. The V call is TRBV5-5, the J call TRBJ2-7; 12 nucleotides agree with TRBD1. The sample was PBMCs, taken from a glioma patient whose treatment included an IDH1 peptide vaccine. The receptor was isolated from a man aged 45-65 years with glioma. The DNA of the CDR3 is TGTGCCAGCAGCGGACGGGACAGGGGGCTGAGAGAGCAGTACTTC. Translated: CASSGRDRGLREQYF.